These 30 T cell receptor beta chains came from one sample sequenced in a study of vaccination effects on CD4 cells after COVID-19. Viral peptide pools were used in the ViraFEST assay to expand antigen-specific CD4+ T cells, and sequencing came afterward. Following culture for approximately ten days, CD4+ T cells were isolated. Their SARS-CoV-2 infection, verified by PCR, occurred between March and December 2020. The antigens these receptors bind are not known. Generated by immunoSEQ multiplex PCR, the TCRdb table keeps only in-frame clones and is missing some. The sample lists 30,000 or so clones; 55% to 75% were seen once. The source was CD4+ T cells from PBMCs cultured with a peptide pool, collected before COVID-19 vaccination. These receptors all stem from a human donor who had a prior SARS-CoV-2 infection.

This clone was detected only a few times. J is TRBJ2-2 and V is TRBV18, with a tentative D call TRBD1 (6 bases). The CDR3 sequence is 16 residues long. Trimming pared 6 bases from V and 1 base from J, leaving 15 bases between. Germline loops: CDR1 KGHSH, CDR2 LQKENI. The CDR3 region has the DNA TGTGCCAGCTCCCTCCTCGGACAGCTGAACACCGGGGAGCTGTTTTTT. This encodes CASSLLGQLNTGELFF. Drawing the rest from reference TRBV18 and TRBJ2-2, the complete variable domain is NAGVMQNPRHLVRRRGQEARLRCSPMKGHSHVYWYRQLPEEGLKFMVYLQKENIIDESGMPKERFSAEFPKEGPSILRIQQVVRGDSAAYFCASSLLGQLNTGELFFGEGSRLTVL.

The gene calls are TRBV9 and TRBJ1-1, with a possible D match to TRBD1 (5 bases). The germline V and J ends were trimmed by 1 base and 8 bases, with 15 bases remaining between them. The CDR3 length is 14 residues. The V gene's germline CDR1 is SGDLS and CDR2 YYNGEE. The CDR3: CASSVQAGLGEAFF. CDR3 nucleotides: TGTGCCAGCAGCGTACAGGCAGGGTTGGGGGAAGCTTTCTTT. Complete variable domain (other parts from reference TRBV9 and TRBJ1-1): DSGVTQTPKHLITATGQRVTLRCSPRSGDLSVYWYQQSLDQGLQFLIQYYNGEERAKGNILERFSAQQFPDLHSELNLSSLELGDSALYFCASSVQAGLGEAFFGQGTRLTVV.

The gene calls are TRBV4-2 and TRBJ2-2, with TRBD1 matching over 7 bases. Germline CDR1 LGHNA, CDR2 YNFKEQ. V shed 1 base and J 2 bases; nucleotides not matched to a gene: 7. This CDR3 region has 17 residues. CDR3 protein: CASSQGPGTANTGELFF. In nucleotides, the CDR3 is TGTGCCAGCAGCCAAGGTCCGGGGACAGCTAACACCGGGGAGCTGTTTTTT.

The chain uses TRBV7-2 and TRBJ2-2; no clear D. V was cut by 5 bases and J by 2 bases, with 9 bases left in between. There are 14 residues in the CDR3. Germline V gives CDR1 SGHTA, CDR2 FQGNSA. The CDR3 here is CASSLRSNTGELFF. The CDR3, as DNA: TGTGCCAGCAGCCTGAGGTCCAACACCGGGGAGCTGTTTTTT.

The CDR3: CASSEDWVGSPLHF. The CDR3 nucleotides read TGTGCCAGCAGTGAAGACTGGGTCGGTTCACCCCTCCACTTT. The genes are TRBV6-1 and TRBJ1-6; D uncertain. The length of the CDR3 is 14 residues. V was trimmed by 1 base and J by 9 bases, leaving 10 bases between them. In germline, CDR1 is MNHNS, CDR2 SASEGT.

This clone was seen a few times. This chain links TRBV25-1 with TRBJ2-6; possible D gene TRBD2, 5 bases. Deletions cut 5 bases from V and 1 base from J, with 12 bases between. The CDR3 spans 16 residues. Looked up from germline, CDR1 is MGHDK and CDR2 is SYGVNS. The CDR3 sequence: CASSTSLASGANVLTF. CDR3 sequence (DNA): TGTGCCAGCAGTACTAGTTTGGCTTCTGGGGCCAACGTCCTGACTTTC.

The chain combines TRBV6-5 with TRBJ1-2; D not certain. Trimming took off 0 bases at V and 4 bases at J, with 15 bases between the two ends. Germline CDR1 and CDR2: MNHEY and SVGAGI. The CDR3 is 16 amino acids. CDR3 sequence: CASSYSSPEAGYGYTF. CDR3 nucleotide sequence: TGTGCCAGCAGTTACTCGAGTCCGGAGGCGGGCTATGGCTACACCTTC.

This clone showed up just once. The chain links TRBV6-5 to TRBJ1-1; maybe TRBD1 (5 bases). Germline V gives CDR1 MNHEY, CDR2 SVGAGI. V lost 0 bases, J lost 10 bases, and 12 bases lay in between. The CDR3 consists of 13 residues. CDR3 coding DNA: TGTGCCAGCAGTTACTCGCCCGACAGCCGAGCTTTCTTT. This gives the protein CASSYSPDSRAFF.

This chain connects TRBV25-1 to TRBJ1-2, with D perhaps matching TRBD1 (5 bases). V was pared by 3 bases and J by 5 bases, with 19 bases between. Per the germline V gene, CDR1 is MGHDK and CDR2 is SYGVNS. The CDR3 covers 16 residues. CDR3 in amino acids: CASSDWQGWYGYGYTF. The CDR3 DNA sequence: TGTGCCAGCAGTGATTGGCAGGGCTGGTATGGATATGGCTACACCTTC.

The rearrangement links TRBV11-3 to TRBJ2-5, with TRBD2 matching over 15 bases. The trim removed 5 bases at V and 2 bases at J, leaving 15 bases unmatched. The CDR3 is 20 amino acids. Germline loops: CDR1 SGHNT, CDR2 YENEEA. The CDR3 loop reads CASSLGPAGTSGRRQETQYF. The CDR3 region has the DNA TGTGCCAGCAGCCTAGGGCCCGCCGGGACTAGCGGGAGGAGGCAAGAGACCCAGTACTTC.

This clone was seen once. This chain joins TRBV5-4 and TRBJ1-1; D is undetermined. Trimming took 4 bases from V and 8 from J, leaving 21 bases between them. The CDR3 has 15 amino acids. Per the germline V gene, CDR1 is SGHNT and CDR2 is YYREEE (reference sequence). The CDR3 region has the DNA TGTGCCAGCAGCCCTTGGGCCGAACGGAGCTTCGAAGCTTTCTTT. It codes for CASSPWAERSFEAFF.

The chain links TRBV5-5 to TRBJ1-4, with 9 bases fitting TRBD1. The CDR3 sequence is 15 residues long. Germline V lookup: CDR1 SGHKS, CDR2 YYEKEE (reference sequence). V was clipped by 1 base and J by 3 bases; unmatched bases: 1. The CDR3 loop reads CASSLRDRANEKLFF. Written as DNA, the CDR3 is TGTGCCAGCAGCTTGCGGGACAGGGCTAATGAAAAACTGTTTTTT.

In this sample, this clone turned up once. The V and J genes are TRBV24-1 and TRBJ2-3, with D unresolved. V gave up 11 bases and J gave up 3 bases, with 14 bases separating them. Germline CDR1 is KGHDR and CDR2 is SFDVKD. The CDR3 loop spans 13 amino acids. The CDR3 here is CAIQGDGTDTQYF. CDR3 DNA: TGTGCCATCCAAGGAGACGGGACAGATACGCAGTATTTT.

The rearrangement uses TRBV5-1 and TRBJ2-6, with 7 bases matching TRBD2. The J segment lost 0 bases and the V segment lost 2 bases, leaving 5 bases of the junction unmatched. CDR3 length: 17 amino acids. Germline values: CDR1 SGHRS, CDR2 YFSETQ. CDR3 sequence reads: CASSLSGASSGANVLTF. The CDR3 nucleotides are TGCGCCAGCAGCTTAAGCGGGGCCAGCTCTGGGGCCAACGTCCTGACTTTC.

This clone was detected a few times. The CDR3 DNA is TGTGCCAGCAGCATAGGGACAGGGGGCAGTTCACCCCTCCACTTT. Translated: CASSIGTGGSSPLHF. The chain employs TRBV7-9 and TRBJ1-6, with 12 bases lining up with TRBD1. CDR1 and CDR2 (germline): SEHNR, FQNEAQ (reference sequence). The CDR3 totals 15 residues. The J segment lost 9 bases and the V segment lost 5 bases, leaving 5 bases of the junction unmatched.

The chain has TRBV4-1 and TRBJ2-3; D not resolved. Germline CDR1 and CDR2: MGHRA and YSYEKL. The CDR3 runs 14 residues. V lost 4 bases and J lost 1, with 9 bases in between. CDR3 residues: CASSRFSRTDTQYF. CDR3 nucleotides: TGCGCCAGCAGCCGGTTTAGCCGCACAGATACGCAGTATTTT.

The chain couples TRBV7-2 to TRBJ2-5; TRBD2 matches at 12 bases. With V trimmed by 6 bases and J by 2 bases, 10 bases remained unmatched. Germline V gene data show CDR1 as SGHTA and CDR2 as FQGNSA. The CDR3 contains 17 residues. This CDR3 is CASSKTSGGPMQETQYF. The DNA of the CDR3 is TGTGCCAGCAGTAAGACTAGCGGGGGACCTATGCAAGAGACCCAGTACTTC.

This clone occurred once. The genes are TRBV19 and TRBJ1-6, with D possibly matching TRBD1 (5 bases). This CDR3 has 14 amino acids. Germline CDR1 LNHDA, CDR2 SQIVND (reference sequence). Trimming shortened V by 4 bases and J by 10 bases, and 14 bases separated the two germline ends. The CDR3 bases are TGTGCCAGTAGTACGACAGCGGATGGATCACCCCTCCACTTT. Encoded protein: CASSTTADGSPLHF.

This clone was detected only once. V gene TRBV19 combines with J gene TRBJ2-7; a possible D gene is TRBD2 (6 bases). V was shortened by 3 bases and J by 3 bases, with 12 bases between the two germline ends. The CDR3 is 14 amino acids. Germline V CDR1 and CDR2: LNHDA, SQIVND (reference sequence). This chain's CDR3 is CASSMPGTLYEQYF. The DNA for the CDR3 is TGTGCCAGTAGTATGCCTGGGACTCTCTACGAGCAGTACTTC.

This sequence joins TRBV18 and TRBJ2-3, with D perhaps matching TRBD2 (6 bases). Germline CDR1 KGHSH, CDR2 LQKENI. CDR3 length: 14 residues. V lost 3 bases and J lost 4, with 11 bases in between. CDR3 DNA: TGTGCCAGCTCACCCAGACTAGTTGCAGATACGCAGTATTTT. Protein sequence: CASSPRLVADTQYF. The entire variable domain, with the rest obtained from reference TRBV18 and TRBJ2-3, is as follows: NAGVMQNPRHLVRRRGQEARLRCSPMKGHSHVYWYRQLPEEGLKFMVYLQKENIIDESGMPKERFSAEFPKEGPSILRIQQVVRGDSAAYFCASSPRLVADTQYFGPGTRLTVL.

CDR3 DNA sequence: TGTGCCAGCAAACTAGCGGGAGGGCGGGGGTCACACACAGATACGCAGTATTTT. Encoded protein: CASKLAGGRGSHTDTQYF. The chain has TRBV3-1 (or the pseudogene TRBV3-2) and TRBJ2-3; 13 bases are a match to TRBD2. Losses at the gene ends were 7 bases for V and 2 bases for J; bases not matched to a gene: 12. The CDR3 contains 18 residues. Germline V lookup: CDR1 LGHDT, CDR2 YNNKEL (reference sequence).

V and J are TRBV18 and TRBJ2-7, with 10 bases lining up with TRBD2. The germline CDR1 and CDR2 sequences are KGHSH and LQKENI. V trimming: 2 bases; J trimming: 0 bases; junction bases outside the gene matches: 13. The CDR3 has 19 amino acids. The CDR3 sequence is CASSPSVASGRRTSYEQYF. The CDR3, as DNA: TGTGCCAGCTCACCATCAGTGGCTAGCGGGAGACGAACCTCCTACGAGCAGTACTTC.

This clone occurred a few times. The chain couples TRBV4-2 to TRBJ1-1; tentative D call: TRBD1 (5 bases). CDR3 length: 13 amino acids. V lost 6 bases to trimming and J lost 8 bases, with 16 bases between them. CDR1 and CDR2 from the germline V gene are LGHNA and YNFKEQ. CDR3 coding DNA: TGTGCCAGCAGACCCGGGGGTGGAAACGAAGCTTTCTTT. Protein product: CASRPGGGNEAFF.

The chain recombines TRBV7-9 with TRBJ1-4; 9 bases line up with TRBD1. The CDR3 length is 16 residues. Germline values: CDR1 SEHNR, CDR2 FQNEAQ (reference sequence). Trimming took 5 bases from V and 8 from J; bases not matched to a gene: 12. CDR3 nucleotides: TGTGCCAGCAGCAGCCGGCGGACAGGGGTTGGGGAAAAACTGTTTTTT. Protein product: CASSSRRTGVGEKLFF.

The chain uses TRBV6-4 and TRBJ2-1; 7 nucleotides align to TRBD2. Germline values: CDR1 MRHNA, CDR2 SNTAGT. CDR3 length: 17 amino acids. The V gene end was trimmed by 10 bases and the J gene end by 2 bases; junction bases not matched to a gene: 17. CDR3 nucleotide sequence: TGTGCCATCCGGGACTATAAAATCTCCCTGCCCTACAATGAGCAGTTCTTC. Encoded protein: CAIRDYKISLPYNEQFF.

This chain uses TRBV18 with TRBJ1-1; 11 bases line up with TRBD1. V trimming: 3 bases; J trimming: 5 bases; junction bases outside the gene matches: 11. The CDR3 extends over 17 amino acids. From germline, CDR1 is KGHSH and CDR2 LQKENI. Written as DNA, the CDR3 is TGTGCCAGCTCACCCCGGGACAGGGGGTCACCGGTGACTGAAGCTTTCTTT. Encoded protein: CASSPRDRGSPVTEAFF.

The chain employs TRBV9 and TRBJ2-7; TRBD2 is a possible D gene (6 bases). Trimming cost V 3 bases and J 0 bases, with 13 bases left between them. The CDR3 is 15 amino acids. Germline V CDR1 and CDR2: SGDLS, YYNGEE. The CDR3 sequence is CASSESGHSSYEQYF. The CDR3 nucleotides read TGTGCCAGCAGCGAGAGCGGGCACAGCTCCTACGAGCAGTACTTC.

The CDR3 here is CASSLNLEASSGNTIYF. Here the CDR3 DNA reads TGTGCCAGCAGCTTAAACCTGGAGGCCAGCTCTGGAAACACCATATATTTT. The V call is TRBV7-6, the J call TRBJ1-3; D not certain. The CDR3 contains 17 residues. From germline, CDR1 is SGHVS and CDR2 FNYEAQ. V lost 2 bases and J 0 bases, leaving 14 bases between the germline ends. The whole variable domain, remainder taken from reference TRBV7-6 and TRBJ1-3, is GAGVSQSPRYKVTKRGQDVALRCDPISGHVSLYWYRQALGQGPEFLTYFNYEAQQDKSGLPNDRFSAERPEGSISTLTIQRTEQRDSAMYRCASSLNLEASSGNTIYFGEGSWLTVV.

V gene TRBV7-2 combines with J gene TRBJ1-6; perhaps TRBD1 as D (5 bases). Between the trimmed V and J ends, which lost 2 bases and 10 bases, there was a span of 12 bases. The CDR3 is 14 residues long. In germline, CDR1 is SGHTA, CDR2 FQGNSA. The CDR3 loop is CASSLPRGRSPLHF. The CDR3 DNA follows: TGTGCCAGCAGCTTACCAAGGGGCCGGTCACCCCTCCACTTT.

The J gene is TRBJ1-1, the V gene TRBV5-6, with D tentatively TRBD1 (6 bases). Germline V CDR1 and CDR2: SGHDT, YYEEEE. Between the trimmed V and J ends, which lost 2 bases and 0 bases, there was a span of 11 bases. This CDR3 has 15 residues. This CDR3 reads CASSLVGHLNTEAFF. In nucleotides, the CDR3 is TGTGCCAGCAGCTTAGTGGGACACCTGAACACTGAAGCTTTCTTT.